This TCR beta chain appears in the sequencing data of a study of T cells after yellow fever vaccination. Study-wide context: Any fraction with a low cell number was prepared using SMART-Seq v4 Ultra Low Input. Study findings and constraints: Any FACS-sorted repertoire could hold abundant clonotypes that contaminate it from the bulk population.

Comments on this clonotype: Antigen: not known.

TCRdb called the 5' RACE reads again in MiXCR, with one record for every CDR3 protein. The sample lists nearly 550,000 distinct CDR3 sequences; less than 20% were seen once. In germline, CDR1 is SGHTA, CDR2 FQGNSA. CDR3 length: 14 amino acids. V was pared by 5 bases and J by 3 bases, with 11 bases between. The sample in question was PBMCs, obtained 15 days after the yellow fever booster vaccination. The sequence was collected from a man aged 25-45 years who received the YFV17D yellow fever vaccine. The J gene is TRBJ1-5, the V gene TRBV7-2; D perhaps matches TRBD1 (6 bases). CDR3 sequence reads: CASSEDRLNQPQHF. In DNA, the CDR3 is TGTGCCAGCAGCGAAGACAGGCTCAATCAGCCCCAGCATTTT.